This is a list of T cell receptor beta chains from one sample in a study of neurological immune-mediated disorders. TCRdb re-derived calls from the 5' RACE reads in MiXCR, one entry per CDR3 protein. The sample shows under 50,000 distinct CDR3 sequences, around 13% of them seen only once. Sequencing input: PBMCs. The receptor set was obtained from a male donor with HTLV-1-associated myelopathy (HAM/TSP). CDR3s include the opening cysteine and the closing phenylalanine or tryptophan. D genes are given only for firm matches. Clone size is stated in some rows and not others, as once, few, many or a class when expanded.

j_call d_call clone_size v_call cdr3_aa cdr3_nt
TRBJ2-1 . many TRBV11-2 CASSFTGPYNEQFF TGTGCCAGCAGCTTTACAGGCCCCTACAATGAGCAGTTCTTC
TRBJ2-7 . many TRBV7-6 CASSLDGSGTYEQYF TGTGCCAGCAGCTTAGATGGGTCAGGGACCTACGAGCAGTACTTC
TRBJ1-1 TRBD1 many TRBV12-3/TRBV12-4 CASSPRDRRIEAFF TGTGCCAGCAGCCCGCGGGACAGGCGGATCGAAGCTTTCTTT
TRBJ1-2 . many TRBV12-3/TRBV12-4 CASSFGHSYTF TGTGCCAGCAGTTTTGGGCATAGCTACACCTTC
TRBJ2-3 TRBD1 many TRBV5-1 CASSSRTGEDTQYF TGCGCCAGCAGCTCTCGGACAGGGGAAGATACGCAGTATTTT
TRBJ2-1 . many TRBV20-1 CSAVRTSAGWEQFF TGCAGTGCTGTCCGGACGTCTGCGGGTTGGGAGCAGTTCTTC
TRBJ1-1 . many TRBV12-3/TRBV12-4 CASSLGVGTEAFF TGTGCCAGCAGCTTGGGGGTTGGGACTGAAGCTTTCTTT
TRBJ1-1 . many TRBV3-1 CASFNRLGAFF TGTGCCAGCTTCAACCGCTTGGGGGCTTTCTTT
TRBJ2-6 TRBD1 . TRBV30 CACSTLWDRGSGANVLTF TGTGCCTGTAGTACCCTCTGGGACAGGGGTTCTGGGGCCAACGTCCTGACTTTC
TRBJ1-4 . many TRBV28 CASSLGLSGASNEKLFF TGTGCCAGCAGTTTAGGATTGTCTGGGGCCTCTAATGAAAAACTGTTTTTT
TRBJ1-1 . many TRBV29-1 CSVIPREMNTEAFF TGCAGCGTTATCCCCAGGGAGATGAACACTGAAGCTTTCTTT
TRBJ1-5 . many TRBV6-6 CASSKGRQLHQPQHF TGTGCCAGCAGTAAGGGACGTCAGCTACATCAGCCCCAGCATTTT
TRBJ2-3 TRBD2 many TRBV11-3 CASSLERGGGRYAQYF TGTGCCAGCAGCTTAGAACGCGGGGGGGGAAGATATGCGCAGTATTTT
TRBJ2-2 TRBD1 . TRBV6-5 CASSQLQGTGELFF TGTGCCAGCAGTCAATTACAGGGGACCGGGGAGCTGTTTTTT
TRBJ1-2 . few TRBV3-1 CASSQEGGNYGYTF TGTGCCAGCAGCCAAGAAGGGGGGAACTATGGCTACACCTTC
TRBJ1-5 TRBD1 many TRBV5-1 CASSLDRGRGQPQHF TGCGCCAGCAGCTTGGACAGGGGGCGCGGTCAGCCCCAGCATTTT
TRBJ1-4 . . TRBV5-1 CSSSRTPGAAYEKLFF TGCTCCAGCAGCCGGACCCCAGGGGCGGCCTATGAAAAACTGTTTTTT
TRBJ2-7 TRBD2 many TRBV20-1 CSARPGLAGYEQYF TGCAGTGCTAGGCCGGGACTAGCGGGCTACGAGCAGTACTTC
TRBJ2-7 TRBD1 many TRBV7-9 CASSPRPGQGAEQYF TGTGCCAGCAGCCCACGGCCGGGACAGGGGGCCGAGCAGTACTTC
TRBJ2-3 . many TRBV28 CASSIILDTQYF TGTGCCAGCAGTATCATCCTAGATACGCAGTATTTT
TRBJ2-7 TRBD2 many TRBV7-8 CASSPSVGGAQYEQYF TGTGCCAGCAGCCCGAGTGTGGGAGGGGCCCAATACGAGCAGTACTTC
TRBJ2-2 . many TRBV7-2 CASSLRAPNTGELFF TGTGCCAGCAGCCTCCGGGCTCCGAACACCGGGGAGCTGTTTTTT
TRBJ2-1 TRBD2 many TRBV6-5 CASSRSGGSHNEQFF TGTGCCAGCAGTCGTAGCGGGGGGTCCCACAATGAGCAGTTCTTC
TRBJ1-5 . many TRBV7-2 CASSPWQGDQPQHF TGTGCCAGCAGCCCATGGCAGGGCGATCAGCCCCAGCATTTT
TRBJ2-1 . many TRBV5-1 CASSLTTYNEQFF TGCGCCAGCAGCTTGACGACCTACAATGAGCAGTTCTTC
TRBJ2-7 . many TRBV7-2 CASSHGATYEQYF TGTGCCAGCAGCCACGGAGCTACCTACGAGCAGTACTTC
TRBJ2-2 TRBD1 many TRBV5-1 CASSRDRSSGELFF TGCGCCAGCAGCCGGGACAGGTCTTCCGGGGAGCTGTTTTTT
TRBJ2-1 . many TRBV10-3 CAISDPQILYNEQFF TGTGCCATCAGTGATCCCCAAATATTATACAATGAGCAGTTCTTC
TRBJ2-3 . many TRBV20-1 CSARDTGTDTQYF TGCAGTGCGAGGGACACTGGCACAGATACGCAGTATTTT
TRBJ2-1 TRBD1 many TRBV7-9 CASIPDRASEQFF TGTGCCAGCATCCCCGACAGGGCAAGCGAGCAGTTCTTC